A selection of T cell receptor beta chains follows, all from one sample in a study of blood T cell repertoires in COVID-19. Here immunoSEQ multiplex PCR was the method, and the copy in TCRdb shows in-frame clones only, minus some. This table has a few hundred thousand clones, 85% to 90% appearing once. Sequencing was performed on PBMCs or T cells enriched from blood (not recorded which). The receptors were gathered from a woman aged 60 to 75 in a cohort exposed to, infected with or recovered from COVID-19 (not recorded which). Both conserved end residues are part of each CDR3. Each record gives: D gene, J gene, clone size, V gene, CDR3 protein, CDR3 DNA. The D gene is left open where the match is weak. Where a row states a size, it is once, few, many or the class of an expanded clone; other rows omit it.

D gene: -
J gene: TRBJ1-2
clone size: -
V gene: TRBV9
CDR3 protein: CASSAGNYGYTF
CDR3 DNA: TGTGCCAGCAGCGCGGGGAACTATGGCTACACCTTC

D gene: -
J gene: TRBJ2-5
clone size: -
V gene: TRBV24-1
CDR3 protein: CATSLTGSEGTQYF
CDR3 DNA: TGTGCCACCTCACTAACGGGCAGCGAGGGGACCCAGTACTTC

D gene: TRBD2
J gene: TRBJ2-1
clone size: -
V gene: TRBV6-5
CDR3 protein: CASSFSGLAGDNEQFF
CDR3 DNA: TGTGCCAGCAGTTTCTCCGGACTAGCAGGAGACAATGAGCAGTTCTTC

D gene: -
J gene: TRBJ2-5
clone size: -
V gene: TRBV23-1
CDR3 protein: CASSPRGQTQYF
CDR3 DNA: TGCGCCAGCAGTCCCCGAGGGCAGACCCAGTACTTC

D gene: -
J gene: TRBJ1-1
clone size: -
V gene: TRBV19
CDR3 protein: CASSISRLENTEAFF
CDR3 DNA: TGTGCCAGTAGTATCTCGCGGTTGGAGAACACTGAAGCTTTCTTT

D gene: TRBD1
J gene: TRBJ2-3
clone size: -
V gene: TRBV27
CDR3 protein: CATERAGGRTDTQYF
CDR3 DNA: TGTGCCACCGAGCGGGCAGGGGGCCGCACAGATACGCAGTATTTT

D gene: -
J gene: TRBJ2-7
clone size: -
V gene: TRBV15
CDR3 protein: CATSRRDLSYEQYF
CDR3 DNA: TGTGCCACCAGCAGGCGGGACCTCTCCTACGAGCAGTACTTC

D gene: TRBD1
J gene: TRBJ1-2
clone size: -
V gene: TRBV20-1
CDR3 protein: CSASGQVSNYGYTF
CDR3 DNA: TGCAGTGCAAGTGGACAGGTTTCTAACTATGGCTACACCTTC

D gene: TRBD1
J gene: TRBJ1-1
clone size: few
V gene: TRBV3-1/TRBV3-2
CDR3 protein: CASSQGTGGTEAFF
CDR3 DNA: TGTGCCAGCAGCCAAGGGACAGGGGGCACTGAAGCTTTCTTT

D gene: -
J gene: TRBJ1-1
clone size: once
V gene: TRBV3-1/TRBV3-2
CDR3 protein: CASSQDSEAFF
CDR3 DNA: TGTGCCAGCAGCCAAGACAGTGAAGCTTTCTTT

D gene: -
J gene: TRBJ2-5
clone size: -
V gene: TRBV2
CDR3 protein: CASSVSGETQYF
CDR3 DNA: TGTGCCAGCAGTGTTTCGGGAGAGACCCAGTACTTC

D gene: TRBD2
J gene: TRBJ2-2
clone size: -
V gene: TRBV2
CDR3 protein: CASNSGRGITGELFF
CDR3 DNA: TGTGCCAGCAACAGCGGGAGGGGAATCACCGGGGAGCTGTTTTTT

D gene: TRBD2
J gene: TRBJ2-1
clone size: -
V gene: TRBV28
CDR3 protein: CASSSAGGPEYEQFF
CDR3 DNA: TGTGCCAGCAGTTCAGCGGGAGGGCCTGAGTATGAGCAGTTCTTC

D gene: TRBD1
J gene: TRBJ2-7
clone size: -
V gene: TRBV6-2/TRBV6-3
CDR3 protein: CASSDRVSYEQYF
CDR3 DNA: TGTGCCAGCAGTGACAGGGTCTCCTACGAGCAGTACTTC

D gene: TRBD2
J gene: TRBJ2-7
clone size: -
V gene: TRBV7-2
CDR3 protein: CASSGRGLAGGYEQYF
CDR3 DNA: TGTGCCAGCAGCGGAAGGGGACTAGCGGGAGGGTACGAGCAGTACTTC

D gene: TRBD2
J gene: TRBJ2-7
clone size: once
V gene: TRBV7-3
CDR3 protein: CASSPASGSYEQYF
CDR3 DNA: TGTGCCAGCAGCCCGGCTAGCGGGAGCTACGAGCAGTACTTC

D gene: -
J gene: TRBJ2-1
clone size: -
V gene: TRBV27
CDR3 protein: CASSLLVGRGDEQFF
CDR3 DNA: TGTGCCAGCAGTTTGCTCGTTGGCAGGGGGGATGAGCAGTTCTTC